The next 24 T cell receptor beta chains were all read from a single sample in a study of T cells in localized non-small cell lung cancer. Profiled with immunoSEQ multiplex PCR; TCRdb holds only in-frame clones, not every one. The sample carries over a thousand clones, 20% to 25% recorded once. This sample comprised lung tumor tissue, obtained before any cancer treatment. The receptors stem from a male donor aged 60 or over with stage III squamous cell lung carcinoma.

This clone was seen only a few times. The J gene is TRBJ2-7, the V gene TRBV6-8, with a possible D match to TRBD1 (8 bases). The germline gives CDR1 MNHGY, CDR2 SAAAGT. V was shortened by 6 bases and J by 7 bases, with 19 bases between the two germline ends. There are 14 residues in the CDR3. The chain's CDR3 is CASRRQGTTREQYF. The CDR3 region has the DNA TGTGCCAGCAGGAGACAGGGGACTACTAGGGAGCAGTACTTC.

The chain recombines TRBV11-3 with TRBJ1-1, with 7 bases fitting TRBD1. The germline CDR1 and CDR2 sequences are SGHNT and YENEEA. Germline trimming cut 1 base from V and 3 bases from J; bases unmatched to any gene: 5. CDR3 length equals 15 residues. The CDR3 bases are TGTGCCAGCAGCTTAGTTGGGACAGATTACACTGAAGCTTTCTTT. This gives the protein CASSLVGTDYTEAFF.

This clone has more than one count but fewer than ten. This rearrangement joins TRBV28 to TRBJ2-2; unclear D gene. V was pared by 4 bases and J by 1 base, with 4 bases between. The CDR3 is 13 residues long. Germline V lookup: CDR1 MDHEN, CDR2 SYDVKM. The CDR3 DNA reads TGTGCCAGCAGTTACCTGAACACCGGGGAGCTGTTTTTT. It is translated as CASSYLNTGELFF.

The rearrangement joins TRBV15 to TRBJ1-5; D uncertain. Trimming took 8 bases from V and 1 from J, leaving 15 bases between them. The germline gives CDR1 LNHNV, CDR2 YYDKDF (reference sequence). This CDR3 spans 15 amino acids. The DNA of the CDR3 is TGTGCCACCCGCGACTATTCGGGAAGCAATCAGCCCCAGCATTTT. Translation: CATRDYSGSNQPQHF.

Within the sample, this clone is large. Germline and junction disagree at one end, which may indicate a read error. The chain has TRBV6-8 and TRBJ1-6; D is unresolved. CDR1 and CDR2 from the germline V gene are MNHGY and SAAAGT. The CDR3 extends over 16 amino acids. CDR3 in amino acids: CASSYSISSSNSPLHF. In nucleotides, the CDR3 is TGTGCCAGCAGTTACTCGATAAGTTCCTCTAATTCACCCCTCCACTTT.

V is TRBV18 and J is TRBJ2-7; 8 bases align to TRBD2. J gave up 7 bases and V 6 bases, and 8 bases lay outside the gene matches. This CDR3 has 13 residues. The germline V gene has CDR1 KGHSH and CDR2 LQKENI. CDR3 bases: TGTGCCAGCTCGCGGGGGGACGAGAGGGAGCAGTACTTC. Amino acid sequence: CASSRGDEREQYF.

The chain joins TRBV6-8 to TRBJ2-2; 9 nucleotides line up with TRBD1. The CDR3 extends over 17 amino acids. The V gene's germline CDR1 is MNHGY and CDR2 SAAAGT. Losses at the gene ends were 10 bases for V and 3 bases for J; bases not matched to a gene: 15. CDR3 DNA: TGTGCCATTGCCGGGACAGGGAGTGGGGTGGACACCGGGGAGCTGTTTTTT. Translated: CAIAGTGSGVDTGELFF.

In its sample, this clone ranks as medium-sized. V gene TRBV11-3 combines with J gene TRBJ2-5; 10 bases match TRBD2. The CDR3 spans 16 residues. Per germline, CDR1 SGHNT and CDR2 YENEEA. The ends lost 3 bases at V and 0 bases at J; junction bases unmatched: 4. CDR3 sequence: CASSLIAGGYQETQYF. CDR3 DNA sequence: TGTGCCAGCAGCTTGATAGCGGGGGGTTACCAAGAGACCCAGTACTTC. The full variable domain, with the rest looked up from reference TRBV11-3 and TRBJ2-5, is EAGVVQSPRYKIIEKKQPVAFWCNPISGHNTLYWYLQNLGQGPELLIRYENEEAVDDSQLPKDRFSAERLKGVDSTLKIQPAELGDSAVYLCASSLIAGGYQETQYFGPGTRLLVL.

This clone was detected a few times. The gene calls are TRBV6-8 and TRBJ1-1; no definite D call. V gave up 5 bases and J gave up 3 bases, with 10 bases separating them. CDR1 is MNHGY, CDR2 SAAAGT, per germline. The CDR3 length is 13 residues. In DNA, the CDR3 is TGTGCCAGCAGTCAAACAAGGCACACTGAAGCTTTCTTT. Translation gives CASSQTRHTEAFF.

This clone was observed a handful of times. The rearrangement links TRBV6-1 to TRBJ1-5; D possibly corresponds to TRBD1 (6 bases). The CDR3 extends over 15 amino acids. Germline loops: CDR1 MNHNS, CDR2 SASEGT. Trimming removed 1 base at V and 7 bases at J, with 14 bases between. CDR3 coding DNA: TGTGCCAGCAGTGAAGGTTCAGGGGCTTGGCAGCCCCAGCATTTT. Protein sequence: CASSEGSGAWQPQHF.

This chain connects TRBV4-1 to TRBJ1-2, with TRBD1 identical over 7 bases. CDR1 is MGHRA, CDR2 YSYEKL, per germline. This CDR3 spans 15 amino acids. Trimming cost V 1 base and J 2 bases; bases outside gene matches: 4. CDR3 coding DNA: TGCGCCAGCAGCCAAGCGGCGGGACAGAACTATGGCTACACCTTC. This encodes CASSQAAGQNYGYTF.

V and J are TRBV19 and TRBJ1-2, with 10 bases identical to TRBD1. Germline V gene data show CDR1 as LNHDA and CDR2 as SQIVND (reference sequence). Trimming cost V 4 bases and J 4 bases; bases outside gene matches: 6. The CDR3 is 15 amino acids. Written as DNA, the CDR3 is TGTGCCAGTAGTACCAGGGGGACAGGGGCCTATGGCTACACCTTC. The encoded protein is CASSTRGTGAYGYTF.

V gene TRBV28 combines with J gene TRBJ1-1; 9 nucleotides align to TRBD1. V lost 2 bases to trimming and J lost 1 base; unmatched junction nucleotides: 2. In germline, CDR1 is MDHEN, CDR2 SYDVKM. This CDR3 is built from 15 residues. The CDR3: CASSLAGQGNTEAFF. DNA of the CDR3: TGTGCCAGCAGTTTAGCGGGACAGGGGAACACTGAAGCTTTCTTT.

V usage is TRBV19 and J usage is TRBJ1-2; possible D gene TRBD1, 5 bases. The CDR3 loop spans 13 amino acids. The V gene's germline CDR1 is LNHDA and CDR2 SQIVND (reference sequence). Trimming stripped 8 bases from V and 4 bases from J, with 14 bases between. CDR3 sequence: CASVGGRGYGYTF. The CDR3 DNA reads TGTGCCAGTGTGGGGGGGAGAGGCTATGGCTACACCTTC.

The J gene is TRBJ1-1, the V gene TRBV11-3; tentatively, D is TRBD1 (5 bases). This CDR3 region has 14 residues. Germline V CDR1 and CDR2: SGHNT, YENEEA. V shed 5 bases and J shed 8 bases, with 18 bases lying between them. The CDR3 sequence is CASSSAGGGIEAFF. For the CDR3, the DNA is TGTGCCAGCAGCAGTGCTGGGGGGGGAATCGAAGCTTTCTTT. Supplemented by reference TRBV11-3 and TRBJ1-1, the full variable domain reads EAGVVQSPRYKIIEKKQPVAFWCNPISGHNTLYWYLQNLGQGPELLIRYENEEAVDDSQLPKDRFSAERLKGVDSTLKIQPAELGDSAVYLCASSSAGGGIEAFFGQGTRLTVV.

V gene TRBV28 combines with J gene TRBJ1-1; D is perhaps TRBD1 (5 bases). The CDR3 loop spans 12 amino acids. The V end was cut by 7 bases, the J end by 5 bases, with 11 bases between. Germline V lookup: CDR1 MDHEN, CDR2 SYDVKM. CDR3 residues: CASTEGVTEAFF. CDR3 nucleotide sequence: TGTGCCAGCACCGAAGGGGTAACTGAAGCTTTCTTT. The full variable domain, with the rest looked up from reference TRBV28 and TRBJ1-1, is DVKVTQSSRYLVKRTGEKVFLECVQDMDHENMFWYRQDPGLGLRLIYFSYDVKMKEKGDIPEGYSVSREKKERFSLILESASTNQTSMYLCASTEGVTEAFFGQGTRLTVV.

This rearrangement joins TRBV11-3 to TRBJ1-2; D not certain. The V gene lost 5 bases and the J gene lost 4 bases, with 14 bases spanning the gap. CDR1 is SGHNT and CDR2 is YENEEA in the germline V gene. The CDR3 has 14 residues. CDR3 amino acids: CASSRPEPRYGYTF. CDR3 bases: TGTGCCAGCAGCCGACCAGAGCCCCGCTATGGCTACACCTTC.

By sample fraction, this clone is medium-sized. CDR3 loop: CASSLRGDFRGTQYF. The CDR3, as DNA: TGTGCCAGCAGCTTGAGGGGCGATTTTAGAGGTACGCAGTATTTT. This chain links TRBV11-3 with TRBJ2-3; D may correspond to TRBD1 or TRBD2 (5 bases each). V shed 3 bases and J shed 8 bases, with 18 bases lying between them. The germline V gene has CDR1 SGHNT and CDR2 YENEEA. The CDR3 spans 15 residues.

This clone was found a few times. The chain has TRBV6-8 and TRBJ1-5; D might be TRBD1 (5 bases). This CDR3 comprises 16 residues. The V end was cut by 5 bases, the J end by 4 bases, with 18 bases between. Germline V CDR1 and CDR2: MNHGY, SAAAGT. CDR3: CASSGGTSRGNQPQHF. The CDR3 DNA follows: TGTGCCAGCAGTGGCGGGACCTCTAGAGGAAATCAGCCCCAGCATTTT.

This clone was picked up a small number of times. The chain employs TRBV28 and TRBJ1-6, with 9 bases matching TRBD1. The CDR3 covers 15 residues. The V gene's germline CDR1 is MDHEN and CDR2 SYDVKM. Unmatched junction bases numbered 3, after V lost 2 bases and J lost 7 bases. CDR3 in DNA: TGTGCCAGCAGTTTAGGGACAGGGAGGAATTCACCCCTCCACTTT. Amino acid sequence: CASSLGTGRNSPLHF.

The rearrangement joins TRBV6-8 to TRBJ2-3, with TRBD2 identical over 8 bases. Germline CDR1 and CDR2: MNHGY and SAAAGT. The CDR3 totals 15 residues. Losses at the gene ends were 5 bases for V and 4 bases for J; bases not matched to a gene: 8. The CDR3 DNA reads TGTGCCAGCAGTCCCGGACTAGCTTGGGCAGATACGCAGTATTTT. This sequence encodes CASSPGLAWADTQYF.

This clone was observed a handful of times. The chain joins TRBV9 to TRBJ2-2, with 7 bases matching TRBD1. Germline V CDR1 and CDR2: SGDLS, YYNGEE. This CDR3 is 13 amino acids long. The V gene end was trimmed by 5 bases and the J gene end by 5 bases; junction bases not matched to a gene: 3. In DNA, the CDR3 is TGTGCCAGCAGGGAACAGGGGACCGGGGAGCTGTTTTTT. As protein: CASREQGTGELFF.

The genes are TRBV6-8 and TRBJ2-5, with D tentatively TRBD2 (5 bases). CDR3 size: 14 residues. Germline lookup yields CDR1 MNHGY and CDR2 SAAAGT. V gave up 6 bases and J gave up 5 bases, with 16 bases separating them. CDR3 nucleotides: TGTGCCAGCAGCCGGACTCCAGCGCCTGAGACCCAGTACTTC. Its protein is CASSRTPAPETQYF.

This clone was seen a handful of times. The J gene is TRBJ2-1, the V gene TRBV15; 8 nucleotides line up with TRBD2. The CDR3 contains 18 residues. Germline V gives CDR1 LNHNV, CDR2 YYDKDF (reference sequence). Trimming at V came to 2 bases and at J to 0 bases, leaving 9 bases not matched to a gene. Written as DNA, the CDR3 is TGTGCCACCAGCAGACCCTGGGGGCTAGCGGGCTCCTACAATGAGCAGTTCTTC. It yields the protein CATSRPWGLAGSYNEQFF.